This T cell receptor beta chain was sequenced during a study of blood T cells in healthy people across ages. This CDR3 spans 17 amino acids. The ends were cut back, 0 bases at V and 8 bases at J, with 20 bases in the middle. CDR1 and CDR2 from the germline V gene are LGHDT and YNNKEL (reference sequence). For the second PCR, which ran for roughly 6 to 11 cycles, a sample-barcoded 5' primer and a J-beta primer mix were used. TCRdb reanalysed the 5' RACE reads using MiXCR and keeps one entry per CDR3 protein. The table records some 760,000 distinct CDR3 sequences, 20% to 30% of them present only once. In this sample, this clonotype turned up a few times. These records were also assigned to another study, of T cells of mothers and their children.

This chain connects TRBV3-1 to TRBJ2-1, with no clear D. The specimen was blood. The TCR sequence derives from a boy aged 5-17 years in good health. Written as DNA, the CDR3 is TGTGCCAGCAGCCAAGATCTCCGGAGAGTTCATATCGATGAGCAGTTCTTC. This gives the protein CASSQDLRRVHIDEQFF.